This T cell receptor (beta chain) originates from a study of blood T cells in healthy people across ages. Whole-study findings and limits: The CMV status of each donor remained undetermined, and this could have confounded shifts in expanded clonotypes. A greater number of naive CD4+ cells and higher diversity distinguished long-lived donors from aged donors. Unsorted PBMC material precluded a definitive naive versus antigen-experienced comparison.

As regards this clonotype: Its specificity is not known.

The draw of peripheral blood yielded roughly 9.4 milliliters from each donor. Using a J-beta primer mix together with a sample-barcoded 5' primer, a second PCR was run for about 6 to 12 cycles. TCRdb fed the 5' RACE reads into MiXCR, producing one record per CDR3 protein. The sample has 2 million or so distinct CDR3 sequences, just under 50% seen once. CDR3 size: 13 residues. Germline values: CDR1 SGDLS, CDR2 YYNGEE. Trimming removed 3 bases from V and 8 bases from J, with 12 bases in between. The TCR originated in a middle-aged woman in good health. The rearrangement uses TRBV9 and TRBJ2-1; D may be TRBD1 (6 bases). Specimen: blood. CDR3 in amino acids: CASSGQNRDEQFF. The DNA of the CDR3 is TGTGCCAGCAGCGGACAGAACAGGGATGAGCAGTTCTTC.